A selection of T cell receptor beta chains follows, all from one sample in a study of human T cells and chemical hapten exposure. TCRdb passed the RACE reads through MiXCR, listing each CDR3 protein once. The sample holds 80,000 to 95,000 distinct CDR3 sequences, approximately 10% seen once. This sample comprised whole blood, obtained in connection with sensitization to the hapten diphenylcyclopropenone (DPC). The receptors originated from a man younger than 35 with alopecia areata. Some clones in this sample may be carry-over from other donors' samples. CDR3s include the opening cysteine and the closing phenylalanine or tryptophan. The order of the fields is clone size, D gene, V gene, J gene, CDR3 DNA, CDR3 protein. A D gene is named only where the DNA matches it firmly. The size field is filled for only some rows; it gives once, few, many or a size class.

clone size: many
D gene: TRBD2
V gene: TRBV7-9
J gene: TRBJ2-1
CDR3 DNA: TGTGCCAGCAGCTCCCCAGCGGGGTACAGCTACAATGAGCAGTTCTTC
CDR3 protein: CASSSPAGYSYNEQFF

clone size: .
D gene: .
V gene: TRBV9
J gene: TRBJ1-6
CDR3 DNA: TGTGCCAGCAGCCGGATCGGGGAAGACAACTCACCCCTCCACTTT
CDR3 protein: CASSRIGEDNSPLHF

clone size: many
D gene: .
V gene: TRBV12-3/TRBV12-4
J gene: TRBJ1-1
CDR3 DNA: TGTGCCAGCAGTTTTGTGGGGCTCACTGAAGCTTTCTTT
CDR3 protein: CASSFVGLTEAFF

clone size: .
D gene: TRBD1
V gene: TRBV10-1
J gene: TRBJ1-3
CDR3 DNA: TGCGCCAGCAGTGAGACCGGGACAGACGGAAACACCATATATTTT
CDR3 protein: CASSETGTDGNTIYF

clone size: many
D gene: TRBD2
V gene: TRBV7-6
J gene: TRBJ2-3
CDR3 DNA: TGTGCCAGCAGTCAATGGACTAGCGCTAGCACAGATACGCAGTATTTT
CDR3 protein: CASSQWTSASTDTQYF

clone size: few
D gene: TRBD1
V gene: TRBV5-1
J gene: TRBJ2-5
CDR3 DNA: TGCGCCAGCAGCTTGCCGGACAGGGCCGAGACCCAGTACTTC
CDR3 protein: CASSLPDRAETQYF

clone size: .
D gene: TRBD1
V gene: TRBV18
J gene: TRBJ1-3
CDR3 DNA: TGTGCCAGCTCACCGGGACAGCTTAGCTCTGGAAACACCATATATTTT
CDR3 protein: CASSPGQLSSGNTIYF

clone size: few
D gene: TRBD2
V gene: TRBV20-1
J gene: TRBJ2-3
CDR3 DNA: TGCAGTGGCGCTTCTAGCGGGGGGGACACAGATACGCAGTATTTT
CDR3 protein: CSGASSGGDTDTQYF

clone size: many
D gene: .
V gene: TRBV7-9
J gene: TRBJ2-7
CDR3 DNA: TGTGCCAGCAGCCCCCGGGCCGAGCAGTACTTC
CDR3 protein: CASSPRAEQYF

clone size: few
D gene: TRBD1
V gene: TRBV6-5
J gene: TRBJ2-5
CDR3 DNA: TGTGCCAGCAGTGGCCGGGACAGGGGAGAGACCCAGTACTTC
CDR3 protein: CASSGRDRGETQYF

clone size: many
D gene: .
V gene: TRBV9
J gene: TRBJ1-1
CDR3 DNA: TGTGCCAGCAGCGTTTCCGGGAACACTGAAGCTTTCTTT
CDR3 protein: CASSVSGNTEAFF